What follows are 25 T cell receptor beta chains derived from one specimen sequenced in a study of blood T cell repertoires in COVID-19. Assay: immunoSEQ multiplex PCR; the TCRdb copy retains only in-frame clones and omits some. This sample carries approximately 100,000 clones, approximately 86% of them seen once, and the ten largest clones take around 11%. Sequenced input: peripheral blood. The receptors here all came from a human donor in a cohort sampled during active COVID-19.

The rearrangement joins TRBV28 to TRBJ2-1; maybe TRBD2 (5 bases). Germline V gives CDR1 MDHEN, CDR2 SYDVKM. The CDR3 is 15 amino acids. Trimming took 6 bases from V and 4 from J, leaving 16 bases between them. In nucleotides, the CDR3 is TGTGCCAGCAGCTCCACCGTGTCGGGGTACAATGAGCAGTTCTTC. Encoded protein: CASSSTVSGYNEQFF.

V gene TRBV2 combines with J gene TRBJ1-6, with 8 positions matching TRBD1. V was clipped by 5 bases and J by 9 bases; unmatched bases: 6. This CDR3 spans 14 amino acids. The germline V gene has CDR1 SNHLY and CDR2 FYNNEI. The CDR3: CASSIQGGSSPLHF. DNA of the CDR3: TGTGCCAGCAGTATACAGGGGGGGAGTTCACCCCTCCACTTT.

The chain is built from TRBV27 and TRBJ2-3; D gene unclear. Trimming removed 7 bases from V and 0 bases from J, with 17 bases in between. Per the germline V gene, CDR1 is MNHEY and CDR2 is SMNVEV (reference sequence). The CDR3 has 16 amino acids. The CDR3 sequence: CASKGSGLMSTDTQYF. For the CDR3, the DNA is TGTGCCAGCAAAGGATCAGGCCTGATGAGCACAGATACGCAGTATTTT.

The chain links TRBV27 to TRBJ1-2, with 7 bases aligning to TRBD1. The CDR3 loop spans 13 amino acids. V lost 6 bases and J lost 4; bases outside the gene matches: 5. The V gene's germline CDR1 is MNHEY and CDR2 SMNVEV (reference sequence). The CDR3 protein is CASRLQGTYGYTF. The DNA for the CDR3 is TGTGCCAGCAGGCTACAGGGGACCTATGGCTACACCTTC.

In its sample, this clone was seen once. The rearrangement uses TRBV10-3 and TRBJ2-7; 12 nucleotides agree with TRBD1. Trimming removed 6 bases from V and 3 bases from J; junction bases left unmatched: 3. CDR1 and CDR2 (germline): ENHRY, SYGVKD. The CDR3 runs to 14 residues. This CDR3 is CAISGTGGLYEQYF. The CDR3 DNA sequence: TGTGCCATCAGCGGGACAGGGGGCCTCTACGAGCAGTACTTC.

This rearrangement joins TRBV11-2 to TRBJ2-7; 10 bases are a match to TRBD2. The CDR3 contains 16 residues. After removal of 5 bases from V and 7 bases from J, the junction contained 14 bases not matched to a gene. Germline CDR1 is SGHAT and CDR2 is FQNNGV. The chain's CDR3 is CASSRALAGGHGEQYF. CDR3 DNA sequence: TGTGCCAGCAGCCGCGCCTTAGCGGGAGGACATGGAGAGCAGTACTTC.

This chain links TRBV28 with TRBJ2-3, with TRBD2 matching over 8 bases. Germline loops: CDR1 MDHEN, CDR2 SYDVKM. V trimming: 3 bases; J trimming: 2 bases; junction bases outside the gene matches: 10. This CDR3 has 17 residues. Here the CDR3 DNA reads TGTGCCAGCAGTTTGTCGCCTCGGGGGGGAGACACAGATACGCAGTATTTT. Translation: CASSLSPRGGDTDTQYF.

Note on this clone: No DNA is shown, since the ends of the CDR3 on it are uncertain; the CDR3 is the one TCRdb lists. The rearrangement links TRBV18 to TRBJ1-6; TRBD1 reflects the table's D call only, with no check against the DNA. The CDR3 contains 17 residues when both ends are counted. Germline CDR1 is KGHSH and CDR2 is LQKENI. The CDR3 spells CASSPFGSGAMDSPLHF.

The chain couples TRBV4-3 to TRBJ2-3, with 7 nucleotides matching TRBD2. V lost 0 bases, J lost 3 bases, and 9 bases stayed unmatched. In germline, CDR1 is LGHNA, CDR2 YSLEER. CDR3 length: 17 residues. CDR3 sequence (DNA): TGCGCCAGCAGCCAAGATATGGGGGAGGGAGGGACAGATACGCAGTATTTT. It yields the protein CASSQDMGEGGTDTQYF.

The gene calls are TRBV14 and TRBJ2-3, with unresolved D. V dropped 0 bases and J dropped 10 bases, with 14 bases sitting between them. This CDR3 is 14 amino acids long. Germline-derived CDR1 and CDR2 are SGHDN and FVKESK. CDR3 loop: CASSQEPVKSAQYF. The CDR3 DNA follows: TGTGCCAGCAGCCAAGAGCCCGTAAAATCAGCGCAGTATTTT.

The V gene is TRBV7-2, the J gene TRBJ2-3; weak D call: TRBD1 (5 bases). The CDR3 is 16 residues long. Per germline, CDR1 SGHTA and CDR2 FQGNSA. V was clipped by 1 base and J by 1 base, with 12 bases between them. The CDR3 loop is CASSLVGVSRTDTQYF. The CDR3 nucleotides read TGTGCCAGCAGCTTAGTAGGGGTCTCTCGCACAGATACGCAGTATTTT.

This clone was seen once. The chain couples TRBV6-5 to TRBJ1-5; 7 bases map to TRBD1. The CDR3 has 13 amino acids. CDR1 is MNHEY and CDR2 is SVGAGI in the germline V gene. V lost 5 bases to trimming and J lost 7 bases; unmatched junction nucleotides: 5. The CDR3 loop is CASSTQQGQPQHF. In DNA form, the CDR3 reads TGTGCCAGCAGTACCCAACAGGGGCAGCCCCAGCATTTT.

The V gene is TRBV9, the J gene TRBJ2-3, with a weak D call TRBD2 (5 bases). Germline V gene sequence: CDR1 SGDLS, CDR2 YYNGEE. Trimming took off 3 bases at V and 8 bases at J, with 10 bases between the two ends. The CDR3 runs to 12 residues. The CDR3 coding sequence is TGTGCCAGCAGCGGCGGGTACGGTACGCAGTATTTT. This gives the protein CASSGGYGTQYF.

The table lists this clone with a count of one. The rearrangement links TRBV7-2 to TRBJ2-1; unclear D gene. Trimming removed 8 bases from V and 12 bases from J, with 14 bases in between. Germline V gives CDR1 SGHTA, CDR2 FQGNSA. There are 11 residues in the CDR3. The CDR3 reads CASGIEVRQFF. The CDR3 DNA is TGTGCCAGCGGCATAGAAGTGAGGCAGTTCTTC.

The chain employs TRBV11-2 and TRBJ2-3; 11 bases map to TRBD2. The CDR3 is 13 residues long. Per germline, CDR1 SGHAT and CDR2 FQNNGV. The V gene end was trimmed by 3 bases and the J gene end by 8 bases; junction bases not matched to a gene: 1. CDR3 DNA sequence: TGTGCCAGCAGCTTCGGGACTAGCGGTACGCAGTATTTT. It translates to CASSFGTSGTQYF.

V gene TRBV7-8 combines with J gene TRBJ2-7; possibly TRBD1 for D (5 bases). V was trimmed by 5 bases and J by 3 bases, leaving 11 bases between them. CDR1 SGHVS and CDR2 FQNEAQ come from the germline V gene. The CDR3 runs to 13 residues. The chain's CDR3 is CASSRGTLYEQYF. In nucleotides, the CDR3 is TGTGCCAGCAGCAGGGGCACCCTCTACGAGCAGTACTTC.

This chain connects TRBV18 to TRBJ1-6; D remains unclear. V shed 0 bases and J shed 8 bases, with 20 bases lying between them. There are 18 residues in the CDR3. CDR1 and CDR2 (germline): KGHSH, LQKENI. The CDR3 loop reads CASSPPTSRGVGYSPLHF. DNA of the CDR3: TGTGCCAGCTCACCACCGACTTCTCGGGGTGTGGGGTATTCACCCCTCCACTTT.

In its sample, this clone was seen a few times. The rearrangement links TRBV4-1 to TRBJ2-7; D unclear. V was clipped by 3 bases and J by 0 bases, with 3 bases between them. The length of the CDR3 is 12 residues. The germline V gene encodes CDR1 MGHRA and CDR2 YSYEKL. CDR3: CASSQSSYEQYF. CDR3 sequence (DNA): TGCGCCAGCAGCCAGAGCTCCTACGAGCAGTACTTC.

The CDR3 here is CASSLKTGASTNEKLFF. The CDR3 nucleotides are TGTGCCAGCAGTCTGAAGACAGGCGCCTCAACTAATGAAAAACTGTTTTTT. J is TRBJ1-4 and V is TRBV6-6; TRBD1 is a possible D gene (6 bases). Germline V gene sequence: CDR1 MNHNY, CDR2 SVGAGI (reference sequence). Between the trimmed V and J ends, which lost 5 bases and 0 bases, there was a span of 16 bases. The CDR3 has 17 amino acids.

V is TRBV9 and J is TRBJ2-7, with unresolved D. This CDR3 region has 14 residues. With 0 bases removed from V and 0 bases from J, the gap between germline ends came to 7 bases. CDR1 and CDR2 from the germline V gene are SGDLS and YYNGEE. The CDR3 protein is CASSVDPYSYEQYF. The CDR3 nucleotides are TGTGCCAGCAGCGTAGATCCTTACTCCTACGAGCAGTACTTC.

The chain links TRBV6-2 or TRBV6-3 to TRBJ2-3; 7 bases fit TRBD1. The ends lost 2 bases at V and 3 bases at J; junction bases unmatched: 5. Germline lookup yields CDR1 MNHEY and CDR2 SVGEGT. The CDR3 length is 15 residues. CDR3 protein: CASSYQGGATDTQYF. The CDR3 nucleotides read TGTGCCAGCAGTTACCAAGGGGGCGCGACAGATACGCAGTATTTT.

The gene calls are TRBV5-6 and TRBJ2-5; 14 nucleotides line up with TRBD2. The CDR3 sequence is 17 residues long. J gave up 2 bases and V 4 bases, and 7 bases lay outside the gene matches. Germline lookup yields CDR1 SGHDT and CDR2 YYEEEE. Written as DNA, the CDR3 is TGTGCCAGCAGCCCGGGACTAGCGGGAGAGGGGCAAGAGACCCAGTACTTC. Amino acids: CASSPGLAGEGQETQYF.

The count of this clone is one. The J gene is TRBJ1-1, the V gene TRBV30, with 8 bases aligning to TRBD1. The CDR3 is made up of 14 amino acids. Germline V gene lookup returns CDR1 GTSNPN and CDR2 SVGIG (reference sequence). V lost 5 bases to trimming and J lost 8 bases; unmatched junction nucleotides: 13. Here the CDR3 reads CAWGTFSGGREAFF. The CDR3 region has the DNA TGTGCCTGGGGTACTTTCTCAGGGGGCCGGGAAGCTTTCTTT. The full variable domain, in which reference TRBV30 and TRBJ1-1 provide the parts outside the CDR3, is SQTIHQWPATLVQPVGSPLSLECTVEGTSNPNLYWYRQAAGRGLQLLFYSVGIGQISSEVPQNLSASRPQDRQFILSSKKLLLSDSGFYLCAWGTFSGGREAFFGQGTRLTVV.

This clone was seen just once. The CDR3 region has the DNA TGCAGCGCCTCGGGACAGATGAACACTGAAGCTTTCTTT. Protein product: CSASGQMNTEAFF. The chain employs TRBV29-1 and TRBJ1-1, with 7 bases that match TRBD1. The CDR3 contains 13 residues. J lost 0 bases, V lost 7 bases, and 5 bases had no gene match. The germline V gene has CDR1 SQVTM and CDR2 ANQGSEA.

The rearrangement joins TRBV9 to TRBJ2-2; 9 nucleotides match TRBD1. The CDR3 spans 17 residues. Trimming cost V 0 bases and J 4 bases; bases outside gene matches: 7. CDR1 and CDR2 from the germline V gene are SGDLS and YYNGEE. The chain's CDR3 is CASSVDLGQGSTGELFF. Written as DNA, the CDR3 is TGTGCCAGCAGCGTAGATTTGGGACAGGGAAGCACCGGGGAGCTGTTTTTT.